The clone carrying this T cell receptor (beta chain) was seen more than once but under ten times. Its antigen is not known. Time point meaning: peripheral blood 6 weeks after treatment start. The source of the sample is a study of PD-L1 blockade in urothelial cancer. Overall study context: Dosed intravenously at 1,200 mg every 3 weeks, atezolizumab was initiated by patients around 2014. Timepoints chosen for blood analysis were 3 weeks (second dose) and 6 weeks after treatment start.

Points from the study as a whole: Stronger expansion of tumor-associated clones in blood at 3 weeks distinguished durable-benefit patients.

Synthetically made TCR analog templates were put into each PCR as spikes. Only in-frame clones appear in the TCRdb table, and some are missing; sequencing was by immunoSEQ multiplex PCR. The data hold roughly 120,000 clones, with roughly 89% observed a single time. Source: PBMCs, taken around atezolizumab (anti-PD-L1) treatment. This clonotype originated in a man aged 60 to 69 with urothelial cancer.

CDR3 in amino acids: CAWSGQGASGNTIYF. Written as DNA, the CDR3 is TGTGCCTGGAGTGGACAGGGGGCCTCTGGAAACACCATATATTTT. V and J are TRBV30 and TRBJ1-3, with 10 bases matching TRBD1. The germline V gene encodes CDR1 GTSNPN and CDR2 SVGIG (reference sequence). The trim removed 1 base at V and 0 bases at J, leaving 0 bases unmatched. The CDR3 has 15 residues.